The 18 T cell receptor beta chains in this list originate from one sample, sequenced in a study of CXCR3-negative and CXCR3-positive naive CD8 T cells (dated by TCRdb to between 2019 and 2020). These reads were obtained on a NextSeq 550. The Human TCR Profiling Kit (MiLaboratory) was used to make UMI-labeled 5' RACE TRB cDNA libraries. One entry per CDR3 protein sequence results from the TCRdb reprocessing of the reads, with DNA left out. The sample table holds 3,800 or so distinct CDR3 sequences. The ten largest clones capture 1.5% to 2.5% of the sample. Sequencing input: naive CXCR3- CD8+ T cells from blood. This specimen's cell subset or site label, per the study, means: CD45RO-CCR7+CD27+CD95- naive CD8+ T cells lacking CXCR3 (TNR3-). The receptors shown here come from a human donor in good health. Some clones in this sample may be carry-over from other donors' samples.

The chain links TRBV27 to TRBJ2-7; TCRdb's D gene call, TRBD1, goes unchecked for lack of DNA. The CDR3 consists of 13 residues. The germline V gene has CDR1 MNHEY and CDR2 SMNVEV (reference sequence). This chain's CDR3 is CASSITGGREQYF.

In terms of frequency, this clonotype is medium-sized. The rearrangement joins TRBV5-1 to TRBJ2-7; absent DNA, TCRdb's TRBD1 call cannot be checked. This CDR3 comprises 16 residues. The V gene's germline CDR1 is SGHRS and CDR2 YFSETQ. The CDR3 protein is CASSKGQGVSQYEQYF.

This clonotype ranks as medium-sized (0.01 to 0.1%) in terms of frequency. V and J are TRBV7-2 and TRBJ2-1; checking the TCRdb D call of TRBD1 is not possible without DNA. Germline assignment: CDR1 SGHTA and CDR2 FQGNSA. There are 13 residues in the CDR3. The CDR3 region is CASSFTGENEQFF. Combining the CDR3 with reference TRBV7-2 and TRBJ2-1 gives the whole variable domain GAGVSQSPSNKVTEKGKDVELRCDPISGHTALYWYRQSLGQGLEFLIYFQGNSAPDKSGLPSDRFSAERTGGSVSTLTIQRTQQEDSAVYLCASSFTGENEQFFGPGTRLTVL.

The genes are TRBV10-2 and TRBJ1-1. In germline, CDR1 is WSHSY, CDR2 SAAADI. The length of the CDR3 is 12 residues. The CDR3 reads CASSVVNTEAFF.

Judged by frequency, this clonotype is medium-sized. This chain joins TRBV7-9 and TRBJ2-7; with no DNA, the TCRdb D assignment of TRBD1 cannot be verified. The CDR3 loop spans 15 amino acids. Germline V gene sequence: CDR1 SEHNR, CDR2 FQNEAQ (reference sequence). The CDR3 here is CASSHRDTHSYEQYF.

This clonotype counts as medium-sized by frequency. The V and J genes are TRBV4-3 and TRBJ2-1; TCRdb reports TRBD1, a call that lacks DNA to check it against. Germline assignment: CDR1 LGHNA and CDR2 YSLEER. There are 16 residues in the CDR3. The CDR3 loop is CASSQERGASPREQFF.

In terms of frequency, this clonotype is medium-sized. The J gene is TRBJ2-2, the V gene TRBV4-1. Germline-derived CDR1 and CDR2 are MGHRA and YSYEKL. This CDR3 contains 13 residues. The CDR3 region is CASSLGLGGELFF.

The J gene is TRBJ2-3, the V gene TRBV7-2; TCRdb's D call, TRBD1, is unchecked because there is no DNA. Per the germline V gene, CDR1 is SGHTA and CDR2 is FQGNSA. CDR3 size: 17 residues. The CDR3 spells CASSLASQGALSDTQYF.

The V gene is TRBV12-5, the J gene TRBJ2-3; TCRdb's assignment of TRBD2 cannot be checked, as there is no DNA. The germline gives CDR1 LGHNT, CDR2 FRNRAP. The CDR3 is 19 residues long. The CDR3 is CASGFKLAGYDPSTDTQYF.

This clonotype is medium-sized by frequency. V is TRBV2 and J is TRBJ2-7. This CDR3 is 15 amino acids long. The germline gives CDR1 SNHLY, CDR2 FYNNEI. CDR3 sequence reads: CASSEALGVSYEQYF.

V gene TRBV3-1 combines with J gene TRBJ1-1; the TRBD1 assignment by TCRdb is unverifiable without DNA. The CDR3 sequence is 12 residues long. Germline V gene data show CDR1 as LGHDT and CDR2 as YNNKEL (reference sequence). CDR3 loop: CASSQEAQEAFF.

This clonotype is identified as medium-sized from frequency. The CDR3 loop reads CASSLRLAGSYNEQFF. The gene calls are TRBV7-2 and TRBJ2-1; TCRdb lists TRBD2, though no DNA is available to test this call. Germline V gene sequence: CDR1 SGHTA, CDR2 FQGNSA. The CDR3 sequence is 16 residues long.

The V gene is TRBV20-1, the J gene TRBJ1-1. Germline V CDR1 and CDR2: DFQATT, SNEGSKA (reference sequence). The CDR3 length is 16 residues. The CDR3 reads CSASPWARAQNTEAFF.

In terms of frequency, this clonotype is medium-sized (0.01 to 0.1%). The V call is TRBV7-9, the J call TRBJ1-1. Germline V gene sequence: CDR1 SEHNR, CDR2 FQNEAQ (reference sequence). The CDR3 consists of 12 residues. This CDR3 reads CASSPIGTEAFF.

The chain joins TRBV7-2 to TRBJ2-3; as DNA is missing, the TRBD1 call by TCRdb cannot be tested. The CDR3 is 15 amino acids. CDR1 is SGHTA, CDR2 FQGNSA, per germline. The CDR3 spells CASSLWTAGADTQYF.

This clonotype counts as medium-sized by frequency. The J gene is TRBJ1-5, the V gene TRBV6-8. The germline V gene encodes CDR1 MNHGY and CDR2 SAAAGT. CDR3 length: 17 amino acids. The CDR3 is CASSFGLSVDSNQPQHF.

Judged by frequency, this clonotype is large (0.1 to 1%). The V call is TRBV4-1, the J call TRBJ1-1; the TRBD1 assignment by TCRdb is unverifiable without DNA. The germline V gene encodes CDR1 MGHRA and CDR2 YSYEKL. The CDR3 runs 16 residues. CDR3: CASSQGTTDLNTEAFF.

This clonotype is labeled medium-sized based on frequency. The genes are TRBV29-1 and TRBJ2-3; the TCRdb call, TRBD1, lacks DNA for checking. Germline V CDR1 and CDR2: SQVTM, ANQGSEA. CDR3 length equals 14 residues. CDR3: CSIDRGQLGDTQYF.